Listed below are T cell receptor beta chains from one sample, sequenced in a study of T cells after yellow fever vaccination. MiXCR, run by TCRdb on the 5' RACE reads, gives a single entry per CDR3 protein. The repertoire includes fewer than 400,000 distinct CDR3 sequences, around 10% of them detected once, and 3% to 3.5% sits in the top ten. The source was CD4+ T cells sorted from PBMCs, collected 45 days after the yellow fever booster vaccination. These receptors were collected from a man aged 18 to 29 who received the YFV17D yellow fever vaccine. The CDR3 runs from the conserved cysteine through the conserved F or W. A D gene is named only where the DNA matches it firmly. A row's size may be missing; if present it is once, few, many or a size class.

clone_size d_call j_call v_call cdr3_aa cdr3_nt
. . TRBJ2-1 TRBV18 CASSGWGRDNEQFF TGTGCCAGCTCCGGGTGGGGCCGCGACAATGAGCAGTTCTTC
. . TRBJ2-7 TRBV9 CASSVTPGRANEQYF TGTGCCAGCAGCGTAACCCCGGGCAGGGCCAACGAGCAGTACTTC
few TRBD1 TRBJ1-6 TRBV5-1 CASSVGGDRGRSPLHF TGCGCCAGCAGCGTGGGGGGGGACAGGGGCCGCTCACCCCTCCACTTT
few . TRBJ2-7 TRBV5-1 CASSFGGALTYEQYF TGCGCCAGCAGCTTTGGGGGGGCTCTAACCTACGAGCAGTACTTC
. . TRBJ1-2 TRBV6-6 CASSYSGGKAGYTF TGTGCCAGCAGTTACTCGGGGGGAAAAGCTGGCTACACCTTC
many . TRBJ2-3 TRBV24-1 CATSDPDSQGDTQYF TGTGCCACCAGTGATCCGGACAGCCAAGGAGATACGCAGTATTTT
many TRBD2 TRBJ2-3 TRBV7-9 CASSSPGGNTDTQYF TGTGCCAGCAGTTCCCCGGGGGGGAACACAGATACGCAGTATTTT
few TRBD1 TRBJ2-2 TRBV25-1 CGELRQGEGAGELFF TGTGGCGAGCTTCGACAGGGGGAGGGAGCCGGGGAGCTGTTTTTT
. TRBD1 TRBJ1-5 TRBV20-1 CSATTGGQPQHF TGCAGTGCCACGACAGGGGGTCAGCCCCAGCATTTT
few TRBD1 TRBJ2-5 TRBV20-1 CSAAGTGGVETQYF TGCAGTGCCGCAGGGACAGGAGGGGTGGAGACCCAGTACTTC
. . TRBJ1-2 TRBV4-2 CASSTGGDPGGGYTF TGTGCCAGCTCAACCGGAGGGGACCCCGGGGGAGGCTACACCTTC
. . TRBJ1-1 TRBV2 CASISDMNTEAFF TGTGCCAGCATCTCGGACATGAACACTGAAGCTTTCTTT
many . TRBJ2-7 TRBV12-3/TRBV12-4 CASSFPGGYEQYF TGTGCCAGCAGTTTCCCAGGGGGGTACGAGCAGTACTTC
. . TRBJ2-2 TRBV7-9 CASRLGGMNTGELFF TGTGCCAGCAGACTAGGGGGGATGAACACCGGGGAGCTGTTTTTT
few . TRBJ1-3 TRBV6-5 CATRQSREGNTIYF TGTGCCACCCGACAGAGCCGGGAGGGAAACACCATATATTTT
. TRBD1 TRBJ1-2 TRBV6-2/TRBV6-3 CASGQGPNYGYTF TGTGCCAGCGGACAGGGTCCTAACTATGGCTACACCTTC
many TRBD1 TRBJ2-2 TRBV18 CASSQGTDTGELFF TGTGCCAGCTCGCAAGGGACAGACACCGGGGAGCTGTTTTTT
few . TRBJ2-3 TRBV4-1 CASSRPGQRKTDTQYF TGCGCCAGCAGCCGACCCGGCCAACGCAAGACAGATACGCAGTATTTT
few TRBD1 TRBJ2-2 TRBV4-3 CASSQGAGGANTGELFF TGCGCCAGCAGCCAAGGGGCAGGGGGCGCGAACACCGGGGAGCTGTTTTTT
few . TRBJ2-5 TRBV5-1 CASSRIYRSQETQYF TGCGCCAGCAGCCGAATTTACAGAAGCCAAGAGACCCAGTACTTC
. . TRBJ2-3 TRBV6-5 CASSKGVDFSTDTQYF TGTGCCAGCAGTAAGGGAGTGGACTTCAGCACAGATACGCAGTATTTT
few . TRBJ2-5 TRBV2 CASRTTGETQYF TGTGCCAGCAGGACCACAGGGGAGACCCAGTACTTC
. . TRBJ2-6 TRBV6-2/TRBV6-3 CASSYSMDTNSGANVLTF TGTGCCAGCAGTTACTCGATGGATACTAACTCTGGGGCCAACGTCCTGACTTTC
. TRBD1 TRBJ1-5 TRBV7-2 CASSQDRAGSGNQPQHF TGTGCCAGCAGCCAGGACAGGGCGGGCTCTGGCAATCAGCCCCAGCATTTT
few . TRBJ1-5 TRBV7-2 CASSYSGTPLYSNQPQHF TGTGCCAGCAGCTACTCCGGGACCCCTCTTTATAGCAATCAGCCCCAGCATTTT
many . TRBJ1-1 TRBV28 CASSLSRGGEAFF TGTGCCAGCAGTTTATCCCGCGGGGGGGAAGCTTTCTTT
. . TRBJ2-5 TRBV5-1 CASSGRATRETQYF TGCGCCAGCAGCGGTCGTGCGACACGGGAGACCCAGTACTTC
few TRBD1 TRBJ2-4 TRBV11-2 CASSFGTGDNIQYF TGTGCCAGCAGCTTCGGGACAGGGGATAACATTCAGTACTTC
few . TRBJ2-1 TRBV13 CASSLRPAGEQFF TGTGCCAGCAGCTTACGCCCAGCGGGTGAGCAGTTCTTC
. TRBD2 TRBJ2-3 TRBV7-8 CASTGGGNTQYF TGTGCCAGCACAGGCGGGGGGAATACGCAGTATTTT
. . TRBJ1-2 TRBV9 CASSGRDRERYGYTF TGTGCCAGCAGCGGCCGGGACCGTGAGCGGTATGGCTACACCTTC
many . TRBJ2-1 TRBV9 CASRGSYNEQFF TGTGCCAGCCGCGGGTCCTACAATGAGCAGTTCTTC
few TRBD1 TRBJ2-2 TRBV7-2 CASSGGQGGTGELFF TGTGCCAGCAGCGGGGGACAGGGGGGCACCGGGGAGCTGTTTTTT
few . TRBJ1-1 TRBV6-6 CASSRTGSGTEAFF TGTGCCAGCAGTCGCACAGGGTCTGGAACTGAAGCTTTCTTT
once . TRBJ1-4 TRBV24-1 CATSVGEKLFF TGTGCCACCAGTGTCGGAGAAAAACTGTTTTTT
. . TRBJ2-5 TRBV6-2/TRBV6-3 CASSLQTRQVTQYF TGTGCCAGCAGTTTACAGACTAGACAAGTGACCCAGTACTTC
many . TRBJ2-4 TRBV9 CASSVVPAKNIQYF TGTGCCAGCAGCGTAGTTCCGGCGAAAAACATTCAGTACTTC
. . TRBJ2-2 TRBV5-1 CASSLDQGATGELFF TGCGCCAGCAGCTTGGACCAGGGTGCCACCGGGGAGCTGTTTTTT
. TRBD2 TRBJ2-3 TRBV6-1 CASIVDGGRHTQYF TGTGCCAGCATAGTAGACGGGGGGAGGCATACGCAGTATTTT
. . TRBJ1-6 TRBV25-1 CASSDRTVHNSPLHF TGTGCCAGCAGTGATCGGACAGTCCATAATTCACCCCTCCACTTT
. . TRBJ2-3 TRBV20-1 CSPRDKTDYTQYF TGCAGTCCCCGGGACAAAACTGACTATACGCAGTATTTT
. TRBD1 TRBJ2-7 TRBV29-1 CSVPGQGARGGEQYF TGCAGCGTCCCGGGACAGGGGGCGAGGGGAGGTGAGCAGTACTTC
many TRBD1 TRBJ2-1 TRBV24-1 CATSVNGDRGHYNEQFF TGTGCCACCAGTGTAAATGGGGACAGGGGTCATTACAATGAGCAGTTCTTC
many . TRBJ2-5 TRBV4-3 CASSQDRDMDDTAETQYF TGCGCCAGCAGCCAAGATCGAGACATGGACGATACGGCGGAGACCCAGTACTTC
. . TRBJ1-6 TRBV12-3/TRBV12-4 CASTSLGGQSPLHF TGTGCCAGCACCTCCCTGGGGGGGCAATCACCCCTCCACTTT
many TRBD1 TRBJ2-7 TRBV7-6 CASSLTDRGFNEQYF TGTGCCAGCAGCTTGACGGACAGGGGTTTTAACGAGCAGTACTTC
few . TRBJ2-5 TRBV7-2 CASSRALQETQYF TGTGCCAGCAGCCGGGCCCTCCAAGAGACCCAGTACTTC
many . TRBJ1-1 TRBV28 CASSFLAEAFF TGTGCCAGCAGTTTTCTCGCTGAAGCTTTCTTT
. . TRBJ2-7 TRBV12-3/TRBV12-4 CASSFFSGNSYEQYF TGTGCCAGCAGTTTCTTTTCTGGGAACTCCTACGAGCAGTACTTC
. . TRBJ1-4 TRBV18 CASSPPGTNNEKLFF TGTGCCAGCTCACCACCCGGGACTAATAATGAAAAACTGTTTTTT
few . TRBJ2-3 TRBV5-1 CASSLGQQADTQYF TGCGCCAGCAGCTTGGGTCAGCAGGCAGATACGCAGTATTTT
few . TRBJ2-5 TRBV19 CASSVSGVRSETQYF TGTGCCAGTAGTGTCTCGGGGGTCAGGTCGGAGACCCAGTACTTC
. TRBD1 TRBJ1-4 TRBV20-1 CSASSGQGEKLFF TGCAGTGCTAGTTCTGGACAGGGTGAAAAACTGTTTTTT
many TRBD1 TRBJ2-5 TRBV7-8 CASSFDRVGGETQYF TGTGCCAGCAGCTTTGACAGGGTAGGAGGCGAGACCCAGTACTTC
many . TRBJ2-3 TRBV7-2 CASSSRQTDTQYF TGTGCCAGCAGCTCCAGACAGACAGATACGCAGTATTTT